This T cell receptor beta chain was recorded in a study of blood T cells in healthy people across ages (dated by TCRdb to between 2014 and 2017). In terms of the full investigation: In model experiments, template switching captured roughly one uniquely barcoded TCR beta cDNA molecule for every two T cells. Four age groups were formed from the donors: young (average approximately 15 years), middle-aged (around 41), aged (62) and long-lived (approximately 80). Using deep sequencing normalized with unique cDNA molecular identifiers, the study measured how TCR beta repertoire diversity changes with age. Two additional independent replicas of 1 million unique cDNA reads from the same blood draw were analyzed for two donors (one aged 18 to 30 and one aged 80 or older). Donors of different ages were randomly distributed across sequencing lanes to avoid experimental bias.

Overall study results and their limits: Observed TCR beta diversity per million T cells fell roughly linearly with age, and a significant reduction was already apparent by age around 44. The percentage of naive T cells measured by flow cytometry correlated strongly with observed TCR beta diversity. Compared with the aged group, the long-lived group had more naive CD4+ T cells, fewer expanded clones and increased TCR diversity, a pattern suggesting age selection. Since profiling was done on bulk unsorted PBMCs, naive and antigen-experienced compartments could not be conclusively compared. Donor CMV infection status was unknown, potentially confounding age-related changes in expanded clonotypes. Estimates of total diversity based on one million sequenced T cells were considered lower bounds and underestimates.

The germline ends are 20 bases apart after V is trimmed by 5 bases and J by 7 bases. From the cysteine through the phenylalanine, the CDR3 covers 15 amino acids. The only DNA kept is the CDR3, 45 bases in frame from the first base. CDR1 and CDR2, looked up from the germline V gene, are MNHEY and SVGAGI. The protocol used for the library was 5' RACE. TCRdb shows the sequencer as Illumina HiSeq 2500. A second PCR of about 6 to 11 cycles was performed with a sample-barcoded 5' primer and a J-beta primer mix. A template-switch 5' adaptor carrying 12 random nucleotides introduced a unique molecular identifier onto each TCR beta cDNA molecule. At least 3 million CDR3-containing paired-end reads were obtained from each sample. First-strand cDNA was synthesized from all RNA with the Mint cDNA synthesis kit, primed by a TRBC-specific oligonucleotide. Following uracil-DNA glycosylase treatment, all cDNA underwent a first 18-cycle PCR with the universal primers M1SS and BC2_uni_R. On the authors' methods: Normalization of each sample was performed by random selection of 1 million high-quality reads, each carrying a distinct molecular identifier. Reads sharing molecular identifiers were discarded rather than binned into consensus sequences. MiTCR, with a Q25 quality threshold and the strictest error-elimination algorithm, was used for CDR3 identification, clonotype clustering and error correction. Lower-bound total TCR beta diversity was estimated with a nonparametric unseen species model using Euler transformation. Using fastp trimming at Q25 and MiXCR clonotype assembly, TCRdb reanalyzed the public sequencing data and kept in-frame beta chains. Rows with a matching CDR3 protein are joined into one entry that keeps the most common DNA and genes. The V and J calls come from TCRdb's annotation, not from the publication. Here the sample has 1,100,000 or so distinct CDR3 sequences; 35% to 50% occur a single time. The top ten clonotypes cover 18% of the sample.

Donors were 40 or so systemically healthy Caucasian individuals from Russia aged roughly 6 to 90 years. Each donor gave approximately 9.3 milliliters of peripheral blood, collected into EDTA-treated Vacutainer tubes. Ficoll-Paque density-gradient centrifugation was used to isolate PBMCs, with at least 6.5 million per sample. Trizol reagent was used to extract total RNA from the PBMCs, yielding at least 6 micrograms per sample. Naive CD45RAhigh/CD27high T cell percentages were measured by flow cytometry on a PBMC aliquot from every donor. This clonotype was recorded at least ten times. Its specific antigen is unknown. Base qualities are not provided; no much larger clone lies one nucleotide away.

This TCR derives from a woman aged 60-70 years in good health. This sequence uses TRBV6-5 and TRBJ1-2, with TRBD1 perhaps the D gene, on 5 matching bases. The sample comprised blood. Here is the DNA: TGTGCCAGCAGTGCCCGGGGGGACCGGCTCGGTGGCTACACCTTC. This translates into CASSARGDRLGGYTF.